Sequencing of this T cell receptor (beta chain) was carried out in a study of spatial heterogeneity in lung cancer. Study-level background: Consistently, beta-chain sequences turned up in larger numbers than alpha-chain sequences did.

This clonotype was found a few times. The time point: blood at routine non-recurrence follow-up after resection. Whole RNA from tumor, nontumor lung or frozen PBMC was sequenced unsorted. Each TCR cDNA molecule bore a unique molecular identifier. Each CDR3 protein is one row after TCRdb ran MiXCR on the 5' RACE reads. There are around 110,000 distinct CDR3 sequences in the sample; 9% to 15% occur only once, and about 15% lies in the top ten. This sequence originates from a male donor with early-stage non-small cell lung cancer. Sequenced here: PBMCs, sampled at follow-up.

In DNA form, the CDR3 reads TGTGCCAGCAGTCAGGGACAGCCGGGAGCTAACTATGGCTACACCTTC. It is translated as CASSQGQPGANYGYTF. The V and J genes are TRBV25-1 and TRBJ1-2; 7 positions agree with TRBD1. Germline CDR1 and CDR2: MGHDK and SYGVNS. V shed 5 bases and J 0 bases; nucleotides not matched to a gene: 9. The CDR3 runs to 16 residues.